This passage covers 5 T cell receptor beta chains from one sample sequenced in a study of blood T cell repertoires in COVID-19. This table comes from immunoSEQ multiplex PCR, and its TCRdb copy is limited to in-frame clones, with some not included. The sample lists over 200,000 clones; 83% were seen once. Source material: peripheral blood. These receptors originate from a woman aged 40 to 50 with active or convalescent COVID-19.

This chain joins TRBV5-1 and TRBJ1-2; 10 nucleotides agree with TRBD1. The CDR3 extends over 14 amino acids. Germline trimming cut 5 bases from V and 5 bases from J; bases unmatched to any gene: 6. The germline V gene encodes CDR1 SGHRS and CDR2 YFSETQ. CDR3 region: CASSSGTGDYGYTF. In DNA, the CDR3 is TGCGCCAGCAGTTCTGGGACAGGGGATTATGGCTACACCTTC. Supplemented by reference TRBV5-1 and TRBJ1-2, the full variable domain reads KAGVTQTPRYLIKTRGQQVTLSCSPISGHRSVSWYQQTPGQGLQFLFEYFSETQRNKGNFPGRFSGRQFSNSRSEMNVSTLELGDSALYLCASSSGTGDYGYTFGSGTRLTVV.

Here the CDR3 DNA reads TGTGCCAGCAGTGAACACGGGAACTCCTACGAGCAGTACTTC. This sequence encodes CASSEHGNSYEQYF. This chain links TRBV2 with TRBJ2-7, with a tentative D call TRBD2 (5 bases). Trimming removed 2 bases from V and 0 bases from J, with 8 bases in between. The CDR3 is made up of 14 amino acids. From germline, CDR1 is SNHLY and CDR2 FYNNEI.

The chain combines TRBV27 with TRBJ2-3, with a tentative D call TRBD1 (6 bases). The CDR3 has 12 residues. Trimming left V 2 bases short and J 6 bases short, with 6 bases between. The germline gives CDR1 MNHEY, CDR2 SMNVEV (reference sequence). The CDR3 sequence is CASSLRGDTQYF. DNA for the CDR3: TGTGCCAGCAGTTTAAGGGGGGATACGCAGTATTTT.

The CDR3 DNA reads TGTGCCTGGAGTCCCGGGACACCGGGCGGGACTGAAGCTTTCTTT. Its protein is CAWSPGTPGGTEAFF. The chain uses TRBV30 and TRBJ1-1; TRBD1 is a possible D gene (6 bases). Germline CDR1 GTSNPN, CDR2 SVGIG (reference sequence). The CDR3 sequence is 15 residues long. Trimming took off 2 bases at V and 5 bases at J, with 18 bases between the two ends.

The V gene is TRBV28, the J gene TRBJ1-5, with D possibly being TRBD1 (6 bases). Germline values: CDR1 MDHEN, CDR2 SYDVKM. The ends were cut back, 4 bases at V and 0 bases at J, with 16 bases in the middle. CDR3 length: 17 amino acids. The chain's CDR3 is CASSSLRVQGSNQPQHF. CDR3 in DNA: TGTGCCAGCAGTTCCCTCCGCGTACAGGGTAGCAATCAGCCCCAGCATTTT.